The source of this TCR beta chain is a study of blood T cell repertoires in COVID-19. Points on this clone: In the same sample, other DNA sequences code for this CDR3.

This CDR3 has 15 amino acids. CDR1 is KGHSH and CDR2 is LQKENI in the germline V gene. Trimming removed 0 bases at V and 4 bases at J, with 12 bases between. Sequencing was performed with immunoSEQ multiplex PCR; in TCRdb, only in-frame clones are kept and a portion is missing. The repertoire holds 40,000 to 50,000 clones, with roughly 88% as singletons. The source of this sequence is a human donor in a cohort sampled during active COVID-19. The donor label of this sample is uncertain. Sequencing was done on a sample of peripheral blood. The chain recombines TRBV18 with TRBJ1-2; tentatively, D is TRBD1 (5 bases). CDR3 in DNA: TGTGCCAGCTCACCACCGTCCACAGGCGTCTATGGCTACACCTTC. This sequence encodes CASSPPSTGVYGYTF.